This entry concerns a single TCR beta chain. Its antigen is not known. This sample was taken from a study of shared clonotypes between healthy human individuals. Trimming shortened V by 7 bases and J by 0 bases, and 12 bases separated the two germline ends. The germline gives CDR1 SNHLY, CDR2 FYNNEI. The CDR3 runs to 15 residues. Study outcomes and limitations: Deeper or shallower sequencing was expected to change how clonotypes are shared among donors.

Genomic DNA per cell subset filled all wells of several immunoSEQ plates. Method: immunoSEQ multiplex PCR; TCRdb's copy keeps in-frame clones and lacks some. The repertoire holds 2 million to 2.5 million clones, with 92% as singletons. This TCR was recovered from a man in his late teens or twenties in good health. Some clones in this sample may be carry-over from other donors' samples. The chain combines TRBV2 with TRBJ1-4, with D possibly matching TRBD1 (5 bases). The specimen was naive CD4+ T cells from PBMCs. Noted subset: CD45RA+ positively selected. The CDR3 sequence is CASKGTDATNEKLFF. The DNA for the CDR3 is TGTGCCAGCAAGGGGACGGACGCAACTAATGAAAAACTGTTTTTT.